Below are 23 T cell receptor beta chains sequenced from a single sample in a study of cytomegalovirus exposure and HLA in healthy donors. In the PCR, 60 Vbeta and 13 Jbeta primers were used. The protocol was immunoSEQ multiplex PCR, while the TCRdb copy is restricted to in-frame clones and leaves out a portion. This table has over 150,000 clones, approximately 78% appearing once. The material sequenced was PBMCs. These receptor sequences come from a girl aged 2-15 years in good health and CMV-seropositive.

V usage is TRBV7-2 and J usage is TRBJ2-2, with 12 bases matching TRBD2. The germline CDR1 and CDR2 sequences are SGHTA and FQGNSA. V trimming: 5 bases; J trimming: 6 bases; junction bases outside the gene matches: 10. The CDR3 is 17 amino acids. CDR3 sequence (DNA): TGTGCCAGCAGCCATGGCGGACTAGCGGGATCCGCCGGGGAGCTGTTTTTT. Its translation: CASSHGGLAGSAGELFF. The full variable domain, its missing parts supplied by reference TRBV7-2 and TRBJ2-2, is GAGVSQSPSNKVTEKGKDVELRCDPISGHTALYWYRQSLGQGLEFLIYFQGNSAPDKSGLPSDRFSAERTGGSVSTLTIQRTQQEDSAVYLCASSHGGLAGSAGELFFGEGSRLTVL.

This clone has only one observation. The chain is built from TRBV5-1 and TRBJ2-2; 10 bases line up with TRBD2. Germline V gene lookup returns CDR1 SGHRS and CDR2 YFSETQ. The CDR3 extends over 16 amino acids. J lost 1 base, V lost 2 bases, and 2 bases had no gene match. CDR3 nucleotide sequence: TGCGCCAGCAGCTTCAGCGGGAGGGGGAACACCGGGGAGCTGTTTTTT. Translated, it gives CASSFSGRGNTGELFF. Complete variable domain (other parts from reference TRBV5-1 and TRBJ2-2): KAGVTQTPRYLIKTRGQQVTLSCSPISGHRSVSWYQQTPGQGLQFLFEYFSETQRNKGNFPGRFSGRQFSNSRSEMNVSTLELGDSALYLCASSFSGRGNTGELFFGEGSRLTVL.

This clone was seen only a few times. This chain joins TRBV27 and TRBJ2-5; D uncertain. V gave up 2 bases and J gave up 5 bases, with 9 bases separating them. The CDR3 spans 13 residues. Looked up from germline, CDR1 is MNHEY and CDR2 is SMNVEV (reference sequence). The CDR3 sequence is CASSLNWAETQYF. As DNA, the CDR3 is TGTGCCAGCAGTTTAAATTGGGCGGAGACCCAGTACTTC.

The V call is TRBV6-6, the J call TRBJ1-1; D unclear. Germline-derived CDR1 and CDR2 are MNHNY and SVGAGI (reference sequence). V gave up 8 bases and J gave up 0 bases, with 13 bases separating them. The CDR3 runs 14 residues. The CDR3 DNA is TGTGCCAGCCAGTATGCTGCAATGAACACTGAAGCTTTCTTT. It specifies CASQYAAMNTEAFF.

This clone was counted between two and nine times. The chain employs TRBV27 and TRBJ2-7; D gene ambiguous. The length of the CDR3 is 14 residues. The germline V gene encodes CDR1 MNHEY and CDR2 SMNVEV (reference sequence). The V end was cut by 3 bases, the J end by 0 bases, with 9 bases between. The CDR3 nucleotides are TGTGCCAGCAGTTTCACAAGGAGCTCCTACGAGCAGTACTTC. This sequence encodes CASSFTRSSYEQYF.

This clone has only a few counts. The chain links TRBV18 to TRBJ2-3; the D gene is possibly TRBD2 (6 bases). V was pared by 4 bases and J by 0 bases, with 11 bases between. The CDR3 contains 15 residues. Germline loops: CDR1 KGHSH, CDR2 LQKENI. CDR3 DNA: TGTGCCAGCTCACAGGACTACTTGAGCACAGATACGCAGTATTTT. Translation: CASSQDYLSTDTQYF.

This chain links TRBV4-1 with TRBJ2-5; 9 bases agree with TRBD2. CDR1 is MGHRA, CDR2 YSYEKL, per germline. CDR3 length: 16 amino acids. The junction had 7 bases not matched to a gene; V was cut back by 0 bases and J by 5 bases. The CDR3 DNA follows: TGCGCCAGCAGCCAAGAGTTAGCGGGAGTCGGGGAGACCCAGTACTTC. Its protein product is CASSQELAGVGETQYF.

V is TRBV30 and J is TRBJ1-2, with D tentatively TRBD1 (6 bases). This CDR3 is 13 amino acids long. CDR1 and CDR2 from the germline V gene are GTSNPN and SVGIG (reference sequence). Between the trimmed V and J ends, which lost 5 bases and 7 bases, there was a span of 17 bases. The DNA of the CDR3 is TGTGCCTGGGTGGATAGGGGGAGAGGTGGCTACACCTTC. Translated, it gives CAWVDRGRGGYTF.

This clone was counted only a few times. The CDR3 here is CASGSRGLDTGELFF. In nucleotides, the CDR3 is TGTGCCAGCGGATCCAGGGGGCTAGACACCGGGGAGCTGTTTTTT. V usage is TRBV2 and J usage is TRBJ2-2; 8 positions agree with TRBD1. Unmatched junction bases numbered 8, after V lost 8 bases and J lost 3 bases. The germline CDR1 and CDR2 sequences are SNHLY and FYNNEI. This CDR3 is built from 15 residues. Drawing the rest from reference TRBV2 and TRBJ2-2, the complete variable domain is EPEVTQTPSHQVTQMGQEVILRCVPISNHLYFYWYRQILGQKVEFLVSFYNNEISEKSEIFDDQFSVERPDGSNFTLKIRSTKLEDSAMYFCASGSRGLDTGELFFGEGSRLTVL.

The CDR3 bases are TGTGCCAGCAGCGTAGGACAGGGCCGCTACGAGCAGTACTTC. Its translation is CASSVGQGRYEQYF. V gene TRBV9 combines with J gene TRBJ2-7; 7 nucleotides match TRBD1. After removal of 0 bases from V and 3 bases from J, the junction contained 3 bases not matched to a gene. This CDR3 spans 14 amino acids. CDR1 is SGDLS, CDR2 YYNGEE, per germline.

The gene calls are TRBV7-6 and TRBJ2-7, with a tentative D call TRBD2 (5 bases). Germline V CDR1 and CDR2: SGHVS, FNYEAQ. CDR3 size: 13 residues. Trimming cost V 5 bases and J 2 bases, with 10 bases left between them. CDR3 in amino acids: CASSLRTPYEQYF. CDR3 DNA sequence: TGTGCCAGCAGCCTTCGGACTCCCTACGAGCAGTACTTC. The complete variable domain, with remaining parts taken from reference TRBV7-6 and TRBJ2-7, reads GAGVSQSPRYKVTKRGQDVALRCDPISGHVSLYWYRQALGQGPEFLTYFNYEAQQDKSGLPNDRFSAERPEGSISTLTIQRTEQRDSAMYRCASSLRTPYEQYFGPGTRLTVT.

V usage is TRBV5-1 and J usage is TRBJ2-7; 9 bases are shared with TRBD1. The CDR3 length is 15 residues. Trimming at V came to 4 bases and at J to 1 base, leaving 6 bases not matched to a gene. Germline loops: CDR1 SGHRS, CDR2 YFSETQ. CDR3 DNA: TGCGCCAGCAGCGTCCCGGGACAGGGTTCCTACGAGCAGTACTTC. This translates into CASSVPGQGSYEQYF.

The CDR3 DNA is TGTGCCAGCAGCGGGACAGGATCCATCGCCCCGGAGTTCTTT. Its protein is CASSGTGSIAPEFF. The chain carries TRBV9 and TRBJ1-1; the match to TRBD1 covers 7 bases. Per the germline V gene, CDR1 is SGDLS and CDR2 is YYNGEE. The CDR3 loop spans 14 amino acids. The V and J ends lost 3 bases and 14 bases, in that order; junction bases with no gene match: 16.

The rearrangement links TRBV9 to TRBJ2-2; tentative D call: TRBD2 (6 bases). V lost 7 bases and J lost 7, with 14 bases in between. Germline V gives CDR1 SGDLS, CDR2 YYNGEE. The CDR3 consists of 13 residues. The CDR3 here is CASARLVSGELFF. The CDR3, as DNA: TGTGCCAGCGCCCGACTAGTCAGCGGGGAGCTGTTTTTT.

The chain uses TRBV6-5 and TRBJ2-5; 8 bases agree with TRBD2. The V segment lost 5 bases and the J segment 1 base; nucleotides outside the gene matches: 3. Germline V gene data show CDR1 as MNHEY and CDR2 as SVGAGI. The length of the CDR3 is 14 residues. In DNA form, the CDR3 reads TGTGCCAGCAGTCCTAGCGGGCCCCAAGAGACCCAGTACTTC. It encodes CASSPSGPQETQYF.

This clone was counted only a few times. The chain uses TRBV6-1 and TRBJ1-5; no reliable D call. CDR3 length equals 16 residues. CDR1 and CDR2 from the germline V gene are MNHNS and SASEGT. The germline V and J ends were trimmed by 2 bases and 0 bases, with 11 bases remaining between them. CDR3 residues: CASSERAGLSNQPQHF. The CDR3 DNA sequence: TGTGCCAGCAGTGAACGAGCAGGACTTAGCAATCAGCCCCAGCATTTT.

As to this clone: At one end, the junction sequence differs from germline, possibly due to a read error. J is TRBJ2-4 and V is TRBV5-1; 7 nucleotides align to TRBD2. CDR3 length: 14 residues. Germline CDR1 and CDR2: SGHRS and YFSETQ. The CDR3 region is CASSVRGDKNIQYF. The DNA of the CDR3 is TGTGCCAGCAGCGTTCGGGGGGACAAAAACATTCAGTACTTC.

This chain uses TRBV6-5 with TRBJ1-2, with 8 nucleotides matching TRBD1. V lost 5 bases to trimming and J lost 6 bases; unmatched junction nucleotides: 11. The CDR3 sequence is 15 residues long. CDR1 and CDR2 from the germline V gene are MNHEY and SVGAGI. The CDR3 DNA reads as TGTGCCAGCAGTCGAAGAACCAGGGGGCGCGATGGCTACACCTTC. Amino acids: CASSRRTRGRDGYTF.

The J gene is TRBJ2-4, the V gene TRBV7-3, with TRBD2 matching 7 bases. CDR1 and CDR2 (germline): SGHTA, FQGTGA. The junction had 15 bases not matched to a gene; V was cut back by 2 bases and J by 8 bases. The CDR3 is 17 residues long. CDR3 nucleotides: TGTGCCAGCAGCTTATCAGTGGGAGGGAACTTTAGGGACATTCAGTACTTC. Its translation: CASSLSVGGNFRDIQYF.

A few counts support this clone. The chain carries TRBV15 and TRBJ2-1; 7 bases align to TRBD2. The J segment lost 0 bases and the V segment lost 5 bases, leaving 13 bases of the junction unmatched. Germline V gene lookup returns CDR1 LNHNV and CDR2 YYDKDF (reference sequence). The CDR3 sequence is 18 residues long. The CDR3 is CATSPRGTGLPSYNEQFF. CDR3 nucleotide sequence: TGTGCCACCAGCCCGCGGGGGACCGGGTTACCCTCCTACAATGAGCAGTTCTTC.

The chain is built from TRBV10-1 and TRBJ2-2, with 7 bases fitting TRBD2. The germline CDR1 and CDR2 sequences are WNHNN and SYGVQD (reference sequence). The CDR3 has 15 amino acids. J was trimmed by 2 bases and V by 2 bases; bases with no gene match: 2. The chain's CDR3 is CASSEGTTNTGELFF. The CDR3 nucleotides read TGCGCCAGCAGTGAGGGGACTACTAACACCGGGGAGCTGTTTTTT.

The rearrangement uses TRBV6-5 and TRBJ2-7, with D uncertain. CDR3 length: 16 residues. The ends were cut back, 0 bases at V and 0 bases at J, with 12 bases in the middle. Germline CDR1 MNHEY, CDR2 SVGAGI. The chain's CDR3 is CASSYSIGASSYEQYF. CDR3 sequence (DNA): TGTGCCAGCAGTTACTCTATCGGAGCGAGCTCCTACGAGCAGTACTTC.

The V and J genes are TRBV18 and TRBJ2-5, with 8 bases lining up with TRBD2. Germline V lookup: CDR1 KGHSH, CDR2 LQKENI. The trim removed 5 bases at V and 4 bases at J, leaving 9 bases unmatched. The CDR3 spans 15 residues. CDR3 loop: CASSTTGTSPETQYF. CDR3 in DNA: TGTGCCAGCTCAACGACCGGGACTAGTCCAGAGACCCAGTACTTC.